This T cell receptor beta chain was recorded in a study of T cells after yellow fever vaccination. On the study more broadly: The fractions with low cell numbers were processed using SMART-Seq v4 Ultra Low Input.

This clonotype was seen only a few times. One entry per CDR3 protein results from TCRdb running MiXCR on the 5' RACE reads. The sample contains more than 450,000 distinct CDR3 sequences, 21% of which appear only once. Trimming pared 0 bases from V and 3 bases from J, leaving 15 bases between. Germline CDR1 SGHKS, CDR2 YYEKEE (reference sequence). The CDR3 is 16 residues long. Sequenced here: PBMCs, sampled 21 days after the first yellow fever vaccination. The receptor's source is a man between 18 and 35 years old who received the YFV17D yellow fever vaccine. The chain carries TRBV5-5 and TRBJ1-2; D might be TRBD1 (5 bases). The chain's CDR3 is CASSLDRLRVDYGYTF. CDR3 nucleotide sequence: TGTGCCAGCAGCTTGGACAGGTTGCGCGTGGACTATGGCTACACCTTC.